One sample yielded the 9 T cell receptor beta chains listed below, sequenced in a study of cytomegalovirus exposure and HLA in healthy donors. The PCR was carried out with 60 Vbeta primers and 13 Jbeta primers. Sequencing was performed with immunoSEQ multiplex PCR; in TCRdb, only in-frame clones are kept and a portion is missing. The sample has about 120,000 clones, about 10% seen once; the top ten hold 4.6%. The sample taken for sequencing was PBMCs. The receptors were sampled from a woman between 18 and 29 years old in good health and CMV-seropositive.

This clone was found a few times. The CDR3 sequence is CASSLATGTGGSYEQYF. In DNA form, the CDR3 reads TGTGCCAGCAGCTTGGCCACCGGGACAGGGGGCTCCTACGAGCAGTACTTC. The chain has TRBV5-4 and TRBJ2-7, with TRBD1 identical over 11 bases. The germline gives CDR1 SGHNT, CDR2 YYREEE (reference sequence). V lost 0 bases, J lost 0 bases, and 5 bases stayed unmatched. CDR3 length equals 17 residues. The whole variable domain, remainder taken from reference TRBV5-4 and TRBJ2-7, is ETGVTQSPTHLIKTRGQQVTLRCSSQSGHNTVSWYQQALGQGPQFIFQYYREEENGRGNFPPRFSGLQFPNYSSELNVNALELDDSALYLCASSLATGTGGSYEQYFGPGTRLTVT.

There are a few counts of this clone. The V and J genes are TRBV18 and TRBJ1-1, with 8 bases that match TRBD1. CDR1 is KGHSH, CDR2 LQKENI, per germline. J lost 5 bases, V lost 3 bases, and 2 bases had no gene match. This CDR3 region has 13 residues. CDR3 coding DNA: TGTGCCAGCTCACCCGACAGGGGAACTGAAGCTTTCTTT. Residues: CASSPDRGTEAFF.

The chain is built from TRBV30 and TRBJ2-2, with 9 bases aligning to TRBD1. This CDR3 has 17 residues. With 4 bases clipped from V and 6 bases from J, the junction kept 15 bases outside the gene matches. Germline V lookup: CDR1 GTSNPN, CDR2 SVGIG (reference sequence). CDR3 nucleotide sequence: TGTGCCTGGACCTCGGGACAGGGTCTGGATGGGGCCGGGGAGCTGTTTTTT. It specifies CAWTSGQGLDGAGELFF.

This clone showed up just a few times. The chain joins TRBV4-1 to TRBJ2-7, with 11 bases that match TRBD2. V lost 6 bases, J lost 6 bases, and 13 bases stayed unmatched. Germline V gene sequence: CDR1 MGHRA, CDR2 YSYEKL. The length of the CDR3 is 16 residues. The CDR3 spells CASSPRGLAGGPEQYF. The CDR3 bases are TGCGCCAGCAGTCCAAGGGGGCTAGCGGGAGGCCCCGAGCAGTACTTC.

This clone has more than one count but fewer than ten. The chain combines TRBV19 with TRBJ2-1; 10 nucleotides match TRBD2. From germline, CDR1 is LNHDA and CDR2 SQIVND (reference sequence). CDR3 size: 16 residues. V dropped 9 bases and J dropped 7; count of bases not matched to a gene: 15. In nucleotides, the CDR3 is TGTGCCAGCCGTCGAAGCGGGAGGGCCCTGGTGAATGAGCAGTTCTTC. Protein: CASRRSGRALVNEQFF.

The chain carries TRBV5-8 and TRBJ2-1, with D maybe TRBD1 (6 bases). Trimming took off 1 base at V and 13 bases at J, with 15 bases between the two ends. The CDR3 covers 13 residues. CDR1 and CDR2 from the germline V gene are SGHTS and YDEGEE. This CDR3 is CASSLSQGFPQFF. CDR3 nucleotide sequence: TGTGCCAGCAGCTTGTCACAGGGTTTTCCCCAGTTCTTC.

The CDR3 nucleotides are TGTGCCAGCAGCGATCGACAGGACCTTCCCTACGAGCAGTACTTC. Amino acid sequence: CASSDRQDLPYEQYF. The chain recombines TRBV7-9 with TRBJ2-7, with D tentatively TRBD1 (6 bases). The V gene's germline CDR1 is SEHNR and CDR2 FQNEAQ (reference sequence). Trimming pared 5 bases from V and 2 bases from J, leaving 16 bases between. This CDR3 has 15 amino acids.

This clone was counted between two and nine times. This chain connects TRBV2 to TRBJ1-2; 8 bases are a match to TRBD1. CDR1 SNHLY and CDR2 FYNNEI come from the germline V gene. The J segment lost 4 bases and the V segment lost 7 bases, leaving 11 bases of the junction unmatched. The CDR3 spans 15 residues. The CDR3 sequence: CASTDGGTGLYGYTF. CDR3 bases: TGTGCCAGCACCGACGGGGGGACAGGCCTCTATGGCTACACCTTC. The full variable domain, its missing parts supplied by reference TRBV2 and TRBJ1-2, is EPEVTQTPSHQVTQMGQEVILRCVPISNHLYFYWYRQILGQKVEFLVSFYNNEISEKSEIFDDQFSVERPDGSNFTLKIRSTKLEDSAMYFCASTDGGTGLYGYTFGSGTRLTVV.

This clone was recorded a few times. The V and J genes are TRBV7-9 and TRBJ2-2, with 8 bases aligning to TRBD2. CDR1 is SEHNR, CDR2 FQNEAQ, per germline (reference sequence). This CDR3 is built from 13 residues. V lost 2 bases to trimming and J lost 8 bases; unmatched junction nucleotides: 1. The CDR3 is CASSLSGRGELFF. The CDR3, as DNA: TGTGCCAGCAGCTTAAGCGGGAGAGGGGAGCTGTTTTTT.